This passage covers 6 T cell receptor beta chains from one sample sequenced in a study of graft-versus-host responses after intestinal transplantation (dated by TCRdb to about 2021). Library method: the immunoSEQ multiplex PCR assay. TCRdb provides this immuneACCESS table in a form limited to in-frame rearrangements. Some clones are lacking; in checked studies, under half of them reflect an unresolved V gene, and why the rest are absent is not known. Within this sample are tens of thousands of clones, with roughly 93% of them counted one time only. The ten largest clones take up roughly 0.49% of the sample. Explained via the paper, the time point label denotes: cells obtained before transplantation from donor or recipient. What these receptors recognize is not known. Here the sequenced sample was unstimulated CD8+ T cells sorted from spleen or lymph node cells, taken before intestinal transplant. The source of these receptors is a human donor who received an intestinal transplant.

The chain links TRBV19 to TRBJ2-1, with 8 bases lining up with TRBD1. The CDR3 sequence is 16 residues long. Per germline, CDR1 LNHDA and CDR2 SQIVND (reference sequence). V lost 0 bases and J lost 8; bases outside the gene matches: 9. CDR3 nucleotides: TGTGCCAGTAGTATAGACCCCGGGACAGGTACCGATGAGCAGTTCTTC. Residues: CASSIDPGTGTDEQFF.

This clone has just a few counts. The chain's CDR3 is CASSAIRDTIYF. The CDR3 coding sequence is TGTGCCAGCAGTGCTATTCGAGACACCATATATTTT. The V gene is TRBV2, the J gene TRBJ1-3; D remains ambiguous. V was shortened by 4 bases and J by 8 bases, with 9 bases between the two germline ends. The length of the CDR3 is 12 residues. From germline, CDR1 is SNHLY and CDR2 FYNNEI.

The chain combines TRBV19 with TRBJ1-1; 10 positions match TRBD1. Per germline, CDR1 LNHDA and CDR2 SQIVND (reference sequence). The CDR3 is 15 amino acids. V was pared by 6 bases and J by 5 bases, with 9 bases of the junction left unmatched. The CDR3 reads CASRRWDRGKTEAFF. As DNA, the CDR3 is TGTGCCAGTAGACGATGGGACAGGGGAAAAACTGAAGCTTTCTTT.

The genes are TRBV4-1 and TRBJ2-1; 8 positions agree with TRBD2. The CDR3 length is 15 residues. V shed 10 bases, J shed 8 bases, and the junction held 16 bases outside the gene matches. CDR1 and CDR2 from the germline V gene are MGHRA and YSYEKL. The CDR3 loop reads CATSTPGLGLHEQFF. The CDR3 DNA reads TGCGCCACCTCGACCCCGGGACTAGGGCTCCATGAGCAGTTCTTC.

This chain connects TRBV2 to TRBJ2-1, with D possibly being TRBD2 (5 bases). CDR3 length: 16 residues. Germline values: CDR1 SNHLY, CDR2 FYNNEI. The V gene lost 6 bases and the J gene lost 2 bases, with 17 bases spanning the gap. The CDR3 coding sequence is TGTGCCAGCAGCGCCCCGGTGAGCGGAGCCTACAATGAGCAGTTCTTC. It specifies CASSAPVSGAYNEQFF.

The chain employs TRBV13 and TRBJ1-6, with D perhaps matching TRBD1 (6 bases). The CDR3 is 14 amino acids. V was cut by 5 bases and J by 9 bases, with 14 bases left in between. The germline gives CDR1 PRHDT, CDR2 FYEKMQ (reference sequence). The chain's CDR3 is CASSLGQDGSPLHF. The CDR3 DNA reads as TGTGCCAGCAGCCTGGGACAAGACGGTTCACCCCTCCACTTT.